One sample yielded the 4 T cell receptor beta chains listed below, sequenced in a study of cytomegalovirus exposure and HLA in healthy donors. Assay used: immunoSEQ multiplex PCR; TCRdb lists only in-frame clones, some missing. The sample contains over 110,000 clones, around 85% of which appear only once. The sample taken for sequencing was PBMCs. These receptors all stem from a man younger than 30 in good health and CMV-seronegative.

This chain joins TRBV9 and TRBJ2-3; TRBD2 aligns across 9 bases. Per the germline V gene, CDR1 is SGDLS and CDR2 is YYNGEE. V was clipped by 3 bases and J by 0 bases; unmatched bases: 5. CDR3 length: 16 residues. The CDR3 DNA reads TGTGCCAGCAGCGAGGGACTAGCCCTCAGCACAGATACGCAGTATTTT. Amino acid sequence: CASSEGLALSTDTQYF.

The V call is TRBV5-8, the J call TRBJ2-7, with TRBD1 as a possible D gene (6 bases). The germline V gene encodes CDR1 SGHTS and CDR2 YDEGEE. Trimming removed 2 bases at V and 2 bases at J, with 20 bases between. CDR3 length equals 17 residues. The CDR3 loop reads CASSFDRLQHGTYEQYF. CDR3 nucleotide sequence: TGTGCCAGCAGCTTCGACAGGCTACAACACGGGACCTACGAGCAGTACTTC.

The rearrangement uses TRBV7-9 and TRBJ1-4; TRBD1 might be the D (5 bases). This CDR3 comprises 15 residues. V lost 6 bases, J lost 0 bases, and 11 bases lay in between. The V gene's germline CDR1 is SEHNR and CDR2 FQNEAQ (reference sequence). As DNA, the CDR3 is TGTGCCAGCAGTATATTACAGGCAACTAATGAAAAACTGTTTTTT. It yields the protein CASSILQATNEKLFF. Variable domain in full (rest from reference TRBV7-9 and TRBJ1-4): DTGVSQNPRHKITKRGQNVTFRCDPISEHNRLYWYRQTLGQGPEFLTYFQNEAQLEKSRLLSDRFSAERPKGSFSTLEIQRTEQGDSAMYLCASSILQATNEKLFFGSGTQLSVL.

The chain employs TRBV13 and TRBJ2-1, with 11 bases matching TRBD2. This CDR3 has 15 residues. Germline CDR1 reads PRHDT; CDR2 reads FYEKMQ (reference sequence). V shed 0 bases and J 6 bases; nucleotides not matched to a gene: 1. The CDR3 region has the DNA TGTGCCAGCAGCTTAGGACTAGCGGGAGCCAATGAGCAGTTCTTC. Its protein is CASSLGLAGANEQFF.